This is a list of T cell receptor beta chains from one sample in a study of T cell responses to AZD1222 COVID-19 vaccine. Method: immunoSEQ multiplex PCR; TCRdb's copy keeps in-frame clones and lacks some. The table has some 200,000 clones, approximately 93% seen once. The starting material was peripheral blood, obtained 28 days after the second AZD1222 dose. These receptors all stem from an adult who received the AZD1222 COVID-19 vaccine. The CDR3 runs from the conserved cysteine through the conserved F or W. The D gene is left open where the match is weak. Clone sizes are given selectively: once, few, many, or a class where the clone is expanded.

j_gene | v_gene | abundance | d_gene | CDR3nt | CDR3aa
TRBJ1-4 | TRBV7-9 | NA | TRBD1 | TGTGCCAGCAGCCCAAACAGGGGCCCTAATGAAAAACTGTTTTTT | CASSPNRGPNEKLFF
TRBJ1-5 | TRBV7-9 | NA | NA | TGTGCCAGCAGCTTAGTAGGCGGGAATCAGCCCCAGCATTTT | CASSLVGGNQPQHF
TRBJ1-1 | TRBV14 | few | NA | TGTGCCAGCAGGATTTCAGGGAGCTACACTGAAGCTTTCTTT | CASRISGSYTEAFF
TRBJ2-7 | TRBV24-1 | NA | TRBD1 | TGTGCCACCAGCCAGGGACAGGGCTTCGAGCAGTACTTC | CATSQGQGFEQYF
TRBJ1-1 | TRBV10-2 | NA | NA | TGCGCCAGCAATCGTGACACGGCGGGGGAAACTGAAGCTTTCTTT | CASNRDTAGETEAFF
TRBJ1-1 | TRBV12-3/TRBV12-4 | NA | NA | TGTGCCAGCAGGAGAAGAGCCACTGAAGCTTTCTTT | CASRRRATEAFF
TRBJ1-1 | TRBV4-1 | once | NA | TGCGCCAGCAGCCCCCGTACAGGGAACACTGAAGCTTTCTTT | CASSPRTGNTEAFF
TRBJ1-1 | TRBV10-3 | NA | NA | TGTGCCGCTCGAAAAGGGGCGAACACTGAAGCTTTCTTT | CAARKGANTEAFF
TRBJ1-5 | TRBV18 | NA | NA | TGTGCCAGCTCACCACCGGGGGATACGCAGCCCCAGCATTTT | CASSPPGDTQPQHF
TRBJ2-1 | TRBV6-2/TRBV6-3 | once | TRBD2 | TGTGCCAGCAGTCTAGCGGGGGGGGCCGCCAATGAGCAGTTCTTC | CASSLAGGAANEQFF
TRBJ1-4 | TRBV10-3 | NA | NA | TGTGCCATCAGTGGGTCTAGGTCCCCCTCCAATGAAAAACTGTTTTTT | CAISGSRSPSNEKLFF
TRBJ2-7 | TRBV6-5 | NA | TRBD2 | TGTGCCAGCAGCCCCGGGGGGTCCCCCTACGAGCAGTACTTC | CASSPGGSPYEQYF
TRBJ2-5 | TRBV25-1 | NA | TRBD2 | TGTGCCAGCAGTAGTAGCGGGGCCTTAGAGACCCAGTACTTC | CASSSSGALETQYF
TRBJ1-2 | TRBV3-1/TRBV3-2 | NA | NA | TGTGCCAGCAGCGACAGAGGTGCGGGATATGGCTACACCTTC | CASSDRGAGYGYTF
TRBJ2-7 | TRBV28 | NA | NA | TGTGCCAGCAGTTTATACAGTCCCTACGAGCAGTACTTC | CASSLYSPYEQYF
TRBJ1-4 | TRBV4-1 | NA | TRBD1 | TGCGCCAGCACCGCGGGGAGGACAGGGACCCCAACTAATGAAAAACTGTTTTTT | CASTAGRTGTPTNEKLFF
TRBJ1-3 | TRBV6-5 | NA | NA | TGTGCCAGCAGTTACTCGAGCATCTCTGGAAACACCATATATTTT | CASSYSSISGNTIYF
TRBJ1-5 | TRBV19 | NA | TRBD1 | TGTGCCAGCCGGGACAGAAGCAATCAGCCCCAGCATTTT | CASRDRSNQPQHF
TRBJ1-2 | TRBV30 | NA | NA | TGTGCCTGGGAGAGGACTAACTATGGCTACACCTTC | CAWERTNYGYTF
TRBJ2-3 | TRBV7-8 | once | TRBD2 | TGTGCCAGCAGCTCTAGGAGGGGACTAGAAGCAGATACGCAGTATTTT | CASSSRRGLEADTQYF
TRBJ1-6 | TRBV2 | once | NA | TGTGCCAGCACCTTATTGGGCCTAGATAATTCACCCCTCCACTTT | CASTLLGLDNSPLHF
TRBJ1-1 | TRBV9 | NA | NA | TGTGCCAGCAGCGTAGACGGGAACACTGAAGCTTTCTTT | CASSVDGNTEAFF
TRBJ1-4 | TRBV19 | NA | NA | TGTGCCAGTAGTGGCACCGCAACTAATGAAAAACTGTTTTTT | CASSGTATNEKLFF
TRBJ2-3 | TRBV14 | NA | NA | TGTGCCAGCAGCCTTCCGGGACGGCGGACAGATACGCAGTATTTT | CASSLPGRRTDTQYF
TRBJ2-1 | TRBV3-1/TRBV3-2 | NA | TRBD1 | TGTGCCAGCAGTCCCGACAGGGGTACGGACAATGAGCAGTTCTTC | CASSPDRGTDNEQFF
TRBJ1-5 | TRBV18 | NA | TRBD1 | TGTGCCAGCTCACCAGGACAGGGGGCTCAACAGCCCCAGCATTTT | CASSPGQGAQQPQHF
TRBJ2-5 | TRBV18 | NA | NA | TGTGCCAGCTCACTCTATCAGACACCTCAAGAGACCCAGTACTTC | CASSLYQTPQETQYF
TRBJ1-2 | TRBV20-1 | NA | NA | TGCAGTGCTAGTCTCCGGGAGAGAGGCTACACCTTC | CSASLRERGYTF
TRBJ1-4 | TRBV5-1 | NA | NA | TGCGCCAGCAGCTTGCGGGACGGCTTAAATGAAAAACTGTTTTTT | CASSLRDGLNEKLFF
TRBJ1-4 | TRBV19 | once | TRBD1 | TGTGCCTGCAGTGGGGACAGGGGTGCAACTAATGAAAAACTGTTTTTT | CACSGDRGATNEKLFF
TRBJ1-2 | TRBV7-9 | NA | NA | TGTGCCAGCACCCCCGGTGCGGCTAACTATGGCTACACCTTC | CASTPGAANYGYTF
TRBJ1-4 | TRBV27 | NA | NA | TGTGCCAGCAGGGCTGGGCCGTCTGAAAAACTGTTTTTT | CASRAGPSEKLFF
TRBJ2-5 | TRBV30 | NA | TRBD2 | TGTGCCTGGAGTGTACGCGGGGGAGGGACCCAGTACTTC | CAWSVRGGGTQYF
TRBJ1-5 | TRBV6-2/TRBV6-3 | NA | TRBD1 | TGTGCCAGCAGTTACTCCCCAGGGGGGAATCAGCCCCAGCATTTT | CASSYSPGGNQPQHF
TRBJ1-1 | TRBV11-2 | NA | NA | TGTGCCAGCAGCTTAGTGACTGAAGCTTTCTTT | CASSLVTEAFF
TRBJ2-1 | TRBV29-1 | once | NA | TGCAGCGTTCAAGTCCCGATCACCTACAATGAGCAGTTCTTC | CSVQVPITYNEQFF
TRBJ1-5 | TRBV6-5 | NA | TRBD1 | TGTGCCTCCCTCGGACAGGGGATAAGCAATCAGCCCCAGCATTTT | CASLGQGISNQPQHF
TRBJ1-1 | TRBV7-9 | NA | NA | TGTGCCACCATGGCACAGGGCAGTGAAGCTTTCTTT | CATMAQGSEAFF
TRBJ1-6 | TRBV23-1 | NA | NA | TGCGCCAGCACCGAAGGGGGGAGGGCAAACCTGAGGTCACCCCTCCACTTT | CASTEGGRANLRSPLHF
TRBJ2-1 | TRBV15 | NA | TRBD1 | TGTGCCACCAGCAGAGATAGACTACAGGGGAATGAGCAGTTCTTC | CATSRDRLQGNEQFF
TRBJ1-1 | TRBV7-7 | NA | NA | TGTGCCAGCAGCTTATCGACAGGCCAGGAAGCTTTCTTT | CASSLSTGQEAFF
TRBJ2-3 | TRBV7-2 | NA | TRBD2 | TGTGCCAGCAGAGGACTAGCGGTTGGGGAAGATACGCAGTATTTT | CASRGLAVGEDTQYF
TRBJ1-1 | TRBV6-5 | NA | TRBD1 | TGTGCCAGCAGTTACGCGCGACAGGGGATGAACACTGAAGCTTTCTTT | CASSYARQGMNTEAFF
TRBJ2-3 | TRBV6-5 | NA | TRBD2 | TGTGCCAGCGGAACTAGCGGGGACACAGATACGCAGTATTTT | CASGTSGDTDTQYF
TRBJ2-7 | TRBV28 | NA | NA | TGTGCCAGCGGGAGCGAGCAGTACTTC | CASGSEQYF
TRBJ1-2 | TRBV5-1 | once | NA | TGCGCCAGCAGCTTGGCCGAGGGAGTTTACGGCTACACCTTC | CASSLAEGVYGYTF
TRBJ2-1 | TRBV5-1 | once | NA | TGCGCCAGCAGCTTGGCCGGGGTCAATGAGCAGTTCTTC | CASSLAGVNEQFF
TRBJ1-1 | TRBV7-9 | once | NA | TGTGCCAGCAGTTACAGGGACTACACTGAAGCTTTCTTT | CASSYRDYTEAFF
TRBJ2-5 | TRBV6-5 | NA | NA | TGTGCCAGCAGGTGGGGCCCGACCTTTGAGACCCAGTACTTC | CASRWGPTFETQYF
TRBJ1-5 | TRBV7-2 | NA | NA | TGTGCCAGCAGCCCACCTGGGCCACTGAATCAGCCCCAGCATTTT | CASSPPGPLNQPQHF
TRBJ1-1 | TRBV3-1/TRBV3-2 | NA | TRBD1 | TGTGCCAGCAGCCACGGACAGGAAATAATGAACACTGAAGCTTTCTTT | CASSHGQEIMNTEAFF
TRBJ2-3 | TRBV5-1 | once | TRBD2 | TGCGCCAGCAGCCGAGAGGGGACTAGCGGGGGGCTTTACTTCCATACGCAGTATTTT | CASSREGTSGGLYFHTQYF
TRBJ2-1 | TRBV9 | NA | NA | TGTGCCAGCAGCGTAGATTTTCCCTCCTACAATGAGCAGTTCTTC | CASSVDFPSYNEQFF
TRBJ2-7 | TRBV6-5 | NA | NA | TGTGCCAGCAGTTATACGCCCAGGGGCAACGAGCAGTACTTC | CASSYTPRGNEQYF
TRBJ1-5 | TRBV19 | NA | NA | TGTGCCAGTAGTATATCCCCCCATAGCAATCAGCCCCAGCATTTT | CASSISPHSNQPQHF
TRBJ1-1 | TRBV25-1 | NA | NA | TGTGCCAGCAGAGAGGGGGGAGCAGCTTTCTTT | CASREGGAAFF
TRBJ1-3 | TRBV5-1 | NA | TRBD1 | TGCGCCAGCAGCTTGGCCTGGACAGGACTTTCTGGAAACACCATATATTTT | CASSLAWTGLSGNTIYF
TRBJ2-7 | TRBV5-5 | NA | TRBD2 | TGTGCCAGCAGCCAAAAATTCGCGACCGGGACTAGTTATTACGAGCAGTACTTC | CASSQKFATGTSYYEQYF
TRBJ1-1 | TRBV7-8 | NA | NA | TGTGCCAGCAGTCAAGTAGTGAACACTGAAGCTTTCTTT | CASSQVVNTEAFF